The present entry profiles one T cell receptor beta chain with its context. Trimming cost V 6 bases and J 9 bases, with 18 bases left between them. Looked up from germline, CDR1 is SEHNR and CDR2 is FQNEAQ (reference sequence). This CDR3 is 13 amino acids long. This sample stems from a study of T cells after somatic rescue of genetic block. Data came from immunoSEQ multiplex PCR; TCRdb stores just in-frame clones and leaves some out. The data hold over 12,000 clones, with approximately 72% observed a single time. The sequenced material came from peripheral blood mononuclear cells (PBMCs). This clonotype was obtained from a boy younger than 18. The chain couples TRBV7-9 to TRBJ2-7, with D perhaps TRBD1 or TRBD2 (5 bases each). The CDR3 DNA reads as TGTGCCAGCAGTACCGGGACCAGCTCAGGGCAGTACTTC. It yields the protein CASSTGTSSGQYF.